This record looks at one TCR beta chain sequence and its context. Antigen: not known. This record comes from a study of regulatory and conventional T cells in RAG deficiency. About the research overall: Hypomorphic RAG mutations in CID or atypical SCID frequently accompany autoimmunity.

This CDR3 contains 13 residues. Looked up from germline, CDR1 is GTSNPN and CDR2 is SVGIG (reference sequence). Trimming stripped 0 bases from V and 5 bases from J, with 10 bases between. Some clones are missing from TCRdb's copy, which holds only in-frame ones; the method was immunoSEQ multiplex PCR. The sample contains around 400 clones, less than 55% of which appear only once. The study, taken as a whole, reports: Compared with controls, unique Treg TCR beta sequences dropped around 90-fold in Omenn syndrome and CID/AS. Shannon entropy fell and Simpson indices rose in RAG-deficient patients. These Omenn syndrome Treg sorts may hold peripherally activated cells instead.

The chain has TRBV30 and TRBJ1-2; D ambiguous. Sequenced input: CD8+ T cells sorted from blood. This sequence originates from a human donor with RAG deficiency presenting as severe combined immunodeficiency. This CDR3 reads CAWSVGFGYGYTF. The CDR3, as DNA: TGTGCCTGGAGTGTAGGATTCGGGTATGGCTACACCTTC.